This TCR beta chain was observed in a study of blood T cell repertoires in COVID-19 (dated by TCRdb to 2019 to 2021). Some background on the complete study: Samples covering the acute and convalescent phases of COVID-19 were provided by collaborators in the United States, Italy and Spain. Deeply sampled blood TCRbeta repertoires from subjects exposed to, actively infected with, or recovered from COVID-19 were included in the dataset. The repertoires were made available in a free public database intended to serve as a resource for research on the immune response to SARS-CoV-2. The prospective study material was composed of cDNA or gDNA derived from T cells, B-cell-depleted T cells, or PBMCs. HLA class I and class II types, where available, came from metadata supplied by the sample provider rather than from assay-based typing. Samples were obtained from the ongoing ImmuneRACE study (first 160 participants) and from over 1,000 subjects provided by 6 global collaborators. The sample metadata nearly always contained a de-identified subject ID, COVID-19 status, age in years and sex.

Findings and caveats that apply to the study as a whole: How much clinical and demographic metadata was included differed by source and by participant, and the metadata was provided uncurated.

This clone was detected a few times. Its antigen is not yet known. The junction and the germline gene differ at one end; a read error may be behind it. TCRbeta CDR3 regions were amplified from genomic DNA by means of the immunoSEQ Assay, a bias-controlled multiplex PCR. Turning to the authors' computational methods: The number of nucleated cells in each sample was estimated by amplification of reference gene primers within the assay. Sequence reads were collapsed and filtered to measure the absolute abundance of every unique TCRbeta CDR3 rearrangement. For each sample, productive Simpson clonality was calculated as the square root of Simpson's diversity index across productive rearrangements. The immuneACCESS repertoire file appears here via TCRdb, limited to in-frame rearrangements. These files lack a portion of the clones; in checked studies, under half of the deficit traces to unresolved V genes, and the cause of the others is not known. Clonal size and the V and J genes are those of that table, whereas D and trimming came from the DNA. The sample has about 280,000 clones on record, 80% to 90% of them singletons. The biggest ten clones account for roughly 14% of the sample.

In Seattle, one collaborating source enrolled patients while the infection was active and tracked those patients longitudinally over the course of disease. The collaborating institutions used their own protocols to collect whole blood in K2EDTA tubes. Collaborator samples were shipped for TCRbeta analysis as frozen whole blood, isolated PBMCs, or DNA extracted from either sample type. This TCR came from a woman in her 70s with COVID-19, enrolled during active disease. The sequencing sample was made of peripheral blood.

CDR3 protein: CAGRQGNSPLHF. At the DNA level, the sequence is TGTGCCGGGAGACAGGGAAATTCACCCCTCCACTTT. This receptor chain uses TRBV30 and TRBJ1-6, with 7 bases matching TRBD1. Based on the germline V gene (reference sequence), the CDR1 and CDR2 sequences are GTSNPN and SVGIG. The CDR3 sequence holds 12 residues, the cysteine and phenylalanine included. The read is trimmed to its CDR3 DNA, 36 bases read in frame from base 1.